Listed below are T cell receptor beta chains from one sample, sequenced in a study of cytomegalovirus exposure and HLA in healthy donors. The protocol was immunoSEQ multiplex PCR, while the TCRdb copy is restricted to in-frame clones and leaves out a portion. The sample lists about 180,000 clones, less than 90% occurring once. The sequenced material came from PBMCs. The receptors come from a man under 40 in good health and CMV-seronegative. CDR3s include the opening cysteine and the closing phenylalanine or tryptophan. A D gene is named only where the DNA matches it firmly. Where a row states a size, it is once, few, many or the class of an expanded clone; other rows omit it.

d_gene: NA
v_gene: TRBV19
j_gene: TRBJ2-5
abundance: NA
CDR3nt: TGTGCCAGTAGTATTTCGGTAGTACAAGAGACCCAGTACTTC
CDR3aa: CASSISVVQETQYF

d_gene: TRBD2
v_gene: TRBV6-5
j_gene: TRBJ2-7
abundance: NA
CDR3nt: TGTGCCAGCAGTTACTCGAGTAGCGGGGGAACCTACGAGCAGTACTTC
CDR3aa: CASSYSSSGGTYEQYF

d_gene: NA
v_gene: TRBV19
j_gene: TRBJ1-1
abundance: NA
CDR3nt: TGTGCCAGTAGTCTACACAGCAGAATGAACACTGAAGCTTTCTTT
CDR3aa: CASSLHSRMNTEAFF

d_gene: TRBD1
v_gene: TRBV28
j_gene: TRBJ2-1
abundance: NA
CDR3nt: TGTGCCAGCAGCCCCGGGGGACAGGGCTCCTACAATGAGCAGTTCTTC
CDR3aa: CASSPGGQGSYNEQFF

d_gene: NA
v_gene: TRBV7-2
j_gene: TRBJ2-5
abundance: once
CDR3nt: TGTGCCAGCAGCTTTCGAGGCGAGACCCAGTACTTC
CDR3aa: CASSFRGETQYF

d_gene: NA
v_gene: TRBV27
j_gene: TRBJ1-5
abundance: NA
CDR3nt: TGTGCCAGCAGTTCCCGACCGGGGAGGGTCAATCAGCCCCAGCATTTT
CDR3aa: CASSSRPGRVNQPQHF

d_gene: TRBD1
v_gene: TRBV5-1
j_gene: TRBJ1-2
abundance: once
CDR3nt: TGCGCCAGCAGCTTGGATCCGGGACAGGGGTATTGGACCTTC
CDR3aa: CASSLDPGQGYWTF

d_gene: TRBD1
v_gene: TRBV2
j_gene: TRBJ1-1
abundance: NA
CDR3nt: TGTGCCAGCAGTGGGGCCAGGGGGAAGGCTATGAACACTGAAGCTTTCTTT
CDR3aa: CASSGARGKAMNTEAFF

d_gene: NA
v_gene: TRBV30
j_gene: TRBJ1-4
abundance: NA
CDR3nt: TGTGCCTGGAGGGCTGGGGGGAGTAATGAAAAACTGTTTTTT
CDR3aa: CAWRAGGSNEKLFF

d_gene: TRBD1
v_gene: TRBV9
j_gene: TRBJ1-2
abundance: NA
CDR3nt: TGTGCCAGCAGCCCTGGACAGGGTGGCTATGGCTACACCTTC
CDR3aa: CASSPGQGGYGYTF

d_gene: NA
v_gene: TRBV28
j_gene: TRBJ1-5
abundance: NA
CDR3nt: TGTGCCCGCAGCCCGGCAGGCCGCAATCAGCCCCAGCATTTT
CDR3aa: CARSPAGRNQPQHF

d_gene: NA
v_gene: TRBV19
j_gene: TRBJ2-2
abundance: NA
CDR3nt: TGTGCCAGTAGTATTGGGAGGAGAGAGATACCCGGGGAGCTGTTTTTT
CDR3aa: CASSIGRREIPGELFF

d_gene: TRBD1
v_gene: TRBV4-2
j_gene: TRBJ2-4
abundance: NA
CDR3nt: TGTGCCAGCAGCTTAAAAATTGGGACAGGGGGCCTGAACATTCAGTACTTC
CDR3aa: CASSLKIGTGGLNIQYF

d_gene: TRBD2
v_gene: TRBV6-5
j_gene: TRBJ2-7
abundance: NA
CDR3nt: TGTGCCAGCAGTTACGAGGGGAGGGGCAAGTACGAGCAGTACTTC
CDR3aa: CASSYEGRGKYEQYF

d_gene: TRBD1
v_gene: TRBV7-2
j_gene: TRBJ2-7
abundance: NA
CDR3nt: TGTGCCAGCAGCTTTACAGGGGGACCCACCTACGAGCAGTACTTC
CDR3aa: CASSFTGGPTYEQYF

d_gene: TRBD1
v_gene: TRBV7-9
j_gene: TRBJ1-5
abundance: once
CDR3nt: TGTTCCAGCAGCTTAGGAGACAGGGGAAGTCAGCCCCAGCATTTT
CDR3aa: CSSSLGDRGSQPQHF